The next 9 T cell receptor beta chains were all read from a single sample in a study of molecular identifiers for immune sequencing clone quantification. TCRdb redid the calling of the PCR reads with MiXCR, one entry per CDR3 protein. The sample lists approximately 550,000 distinct CDR3 sequences; 20% to 25% were seen once. Sequencing input: naive CD8+ T cells from blood, with Jurkat cell RNA spiked in. Sample subset: FACS-sorted CD8+CD4-CCR7+CD45RA+ naive T cells. Receptor source: a human donor in good health. Some libraries in this study had Jurkat cell RNA spiked in.

This clonotype was recorded many times. This chain connects TRBV12-3 or TRBV12-4 to TRBJ1-4, with D possibly being TRBD1 (5 bases). The CDR3 runs to 14 residues. V was pared by 6 bases and J by 8 bases, with 16 bases between. As DNA, the CDR3 is TGTGCCAGCAGGCCCCGGGGGGGGAGGGAAAAACTGTTTTTT. This gives the protein CASRPRGGREKLFF.

The chain combines TRBV6-2 or TRBV6-3 with TRBJ2-2, with 9 bases identical to TRBD2. The CDR3 sequence is 16 residues long. The V gene's germline CDR1 is MNHEY and CDR2 SVGEGT. V lost 1 base and J lost 4; bases outside the gene matches: 4. The DNA for the CDR3 is TGTGCCAGCAGTTACTGGAGCGGGGGGCCCACCGGGGAGCTGTTTTTT. Protein: CASSYWSGGPTGELFF.

Worth noting for this clonotype: In this CDR3 the conserved last residue, phenylalanine or tryptophan, is missing, so a read error is likely. The chain has TRBV7-9 and TRBJ1-1, with 9 bases identical to TRBD1. CDR1 SEHNR and CDR2 FQNEAQ come from the germline V gene (reference sequence). The V gene end was trimmed by 6 bases and the J gene end by 4 bases; junction bases not matched to a gene: 12. The CDR3 covers 16 residues. CDR3 nucleotide sequence: TGTGCCAGCAGATCCCCAAGGGGACAGGGCCCCACTGAAGCTTTCTCT. Its protein is CASRSPRGQGPTEAFS.

This clonotype occurred many times. The rearrangement uses TRBV7-9 and TRBJ2-1, with D maybe TRBD2 (6 bases). The CDR3 contains 16 residues. Trimming took off 1 base at V and 4 bases at J, with 14 bases between the two ends. Germline CDR1 and CDR2: SEHNR and FQNEAQ (reference sequence). The CDR3 region is CASSLGLGGDYNEQFF. The CDR3 coding sequence is TGTGCCAGCAGCTTAGGCCTGGGCGGGGATTACAATGAGCAGTTCTTC.

Comment on this clonotype: A clone one base away is much larger, so this may be a read error. Since no conserved phenylalanine or tryptophan closes the CDR3, a read error is the likely cause. The chain carries TRBV7-6 and TRBJ2-3, with TRBD1 identical over 11 bases. This CDR3 has 17 residues. Germline V gene data show CDR1 as SGHVS and CDR2 as FNYEAQ. The V and J ends lost 4 bases and 3 bases, in that order; junction bases with no gene match: 9. CDR3 protein: CASSSVLGTGGTDTQYS. DNA of the CDR3: TGTGCCAGCAGCTCGGTTCTGGGGACAGGGGGAACAGATACGCAGTATTCT.

On this clonotype: This may be a read error: a much more frequent sequence differs by one nucleotide. The chain uses TRBV6-5 and TRBJ1-5; possibly TRBD1 for D (6 bases). V was trimmed by 10 bases and J by 5 bases, leaving 15 bases between them. CDR3 length: 13 residues. Germline V gene data show CDR1 as MNHEY and CDR2 as SVGAGI. CDR3 nucleotides: TGTGCCATCAGCCTACAGGGCCATCAGCCCCAGCATTTT. This codes for CAISLQGHQPQHF.

With respect to this clonotype: This may be a read error: a much more frequent sequence differs by one nucleotide. Since the CDR3 does not end with the conserved phenylalanine or tryptophan, this likely comes from a read error. The chain combines TRBV5-6 with TRBJ1-1; D is unclear. Germline V CDR1 and CDR2: SGHDT, YYEEEE. CDR3 size: 13 residues. The V end was cut by 0 bases, the J end by 5 bases, with 8 bases between. For the CDR3, the DNA is TGTGCCAGCAGCTTGGCTTGGGGAACTGAAGCTTTCCTT. Its translation is CASSLAWGTEAFL.

The J gene is TRBJ2-5, the V gene TRBV13; the D is unclear. V shed 10 bases and J shed 1 base, with 13 bases lying between them. CDR1 is PRHDT and CDR2 is FYEKMQ in the germline V gene (reference sequence). CDR3 length equals 13 residues. The chain's CDR3 is CATRRQPQETQYF. The CDR3 DNA sequence: TGTGCCACGCGCCGGCAGCCCCAAGAGACCCAGTACTTC.

A note on this clonotype: A much larger clone is a single base away; this may be a read error. J is TRBJ2-3 and V is TRBV15; D gene ambiguous. CDR1 and CDR2 from the germline V gene are LNHNV and YYDKDF (reference sequence). This CDR3 is 14 amino acids long. CDR3 loop: CAASSPLAVDTQYF. The CDR3 DNA follows: TGTGCCGCCAGCAGCCCCTTGGCGGTAGATACGCAGTATTTT.